Presented here are 23 T cell receptor beta chains from one specimen sequenced in a study of cytomegalovirus exposure and HLA in healthy donors. The study ran its PCR with 60 Vbeta and 13 Jbeta primers. Some clones are missing from TCRdb's copy, which holds only in-frame ones; the method was immunoSEQ multiplex PCR. The sample holds roughly 150,000 clones; 70% to 80% are singletons and the top ten take approximately 15%. Sequencing used PBMCs. The receptors shown here come from a woman aged 40 to 50 in good health and CMV-seronegative.

The gene calls are TRBV5-1 and TRBJ2-5; 10 bases agree with TRBD1. The J call may be in error: the DNA end matches TRBJ2-7 better. This CDR3 region has 20 residues. From germline, CDR1 is SGHRS and CDR2 YFSETQ. CDR3 bases: TGCGCCAGCAGCTTGGCCCCACACCTGGGCGGACAGGGGGTATCCTACGAGCAGTACTTC. Translated, it gives CASSLAPHLGGQGVSYEQYF.

The J gene is TRBJ1-5, the V gene TRBV18, with D possibly matching TRBD1 (6 bases). Germline CDR1 and CDR2: KGHSH and LQKENI. The CDR3 runs to 13 residues. V lost 6 bases and J lost 3, with 9 bases in between. The CDR3 loop is CASSWDNNQPQHF. The CDR3 coding sequence is TGTGCCAGCTCTTGGGACAACAATCAGCCCCAGCATTTT. The entire variable domain, with the rest obtained from reference TRBV18 and TRBJ1-5, is as follows: NAGVMQNPRHLVRRRGQEARLRCSPMKGHSHVYWYRQLPEEGLKFMVYLQKENIIDESGMPKERFSAEFPKEGPSILRIQQVVRGDSAAYFCASSWDNNQPQHFGDGTRLSIL.

There are a few counts of this clone. This chain joins TRBV15 and TRBJ2-7, with TRBD1 matching over 9 bases. Germline V gene lookup returns CDR1 LNHNV and CDR2 YYDKDF (reference sequence). The ends lost 3 bases at V and 3 bases at J; junction bases unmatched: 12. The CDR3 sequence is 17 residues long. In DNA, the CDR3 is TGTGCCACCAGCAGTTCCATCGAGGGGACAGGGCTCTACGAGCAGTACTTC. Residues: CATSSSIEGTGLYEQYF.

J is TRBJ2-2 and V is TRBV7-9, with D possibly being TRBD1 (6 bases). The CDR3 extends over 15 amino acids. The V end lost 10 bases, the J end lost 3 bases, and 18 bases lay between the germline ends. Germline assignment: CDR1 SEHNR and CDR2 FQNEAQ (reference sequence). The CDR3: CATNTGRGYTGELFF. CDR3 bases: TGTGCCACCAACACCGGCAGGGGATACACCGGGGAGCTGTTTTTT.

This chain links TRBV5-8 with TRBJ2-3; 11 bases line up with TRBD1. The CDR3 is 15 residues long. The V gene's germline CDR1 is SGHTS and CDR2 YDEGEE. V lost 4 bases and J lost 10; bases outside the gene matches: 11. The CDR3, as DNA: TGTGCCAGCAGCCCCCGGGACAGGGGGGCGCGGTCGCAGTATTTT. Protein: CASSPRDRGARSQYF.

V gene TRBV28 combines with J gene TRBJ2-1; 10 bases are shared with TRBD1. V dropped 3 bases and J dropped 3; count of bases not matched to a gene: 5. The germline V gene has CDR1 MDHEN and CDR2 SYDVKM. The CDR3 totals 16 residues. The CDR3 nucleotides are TGTGCCAGCAGTTTCATACGGGACAGGGGCTACAATGAGCAGTTCTTC. This sequence encodes CASSFIRDRGYNEQFF.

This clone was observed a handful of times. This chain connects TRBV28 to TRBJ2-3, with 10 bases identical to TRBD2. CDR3 size: 18 residues. V gave up 8 bases and J gave up 6 bases; unmatched junction bases: 20. CDR1 MDHEN and CDR2 SYDVKM come from the germline V gene. This CDR3 is CASGVSGGRGGIEDTQYF. The DNA of the CDR3 is TGTGCCAGCGGGGTTAGCGGGGGGCGAGGTGGTATTGAGGATACGCAGTATTTT. Drawing the rest from reference TRBV28 and TRBJ2-3, the complete variable domain is DVKVTQSSRYLVKRTGEKVFLECVQDMDHENMFWYRQDPGLGLRLIYFSYDVKMKEKGDIPEGYSVSREKKERFSLILESASTNQTSMYLCASGVSGGRGGIEDTQYFGPGTRLTVL.

The CDR3, as DNA: TGTGCCAGCTCAAGGACAGGGTCCTCAAGGGGGCTGTTTTTT. Translation: CASSRTGSSRGLFF. V gene TRBV6-1 combines with J gene TRBJ2-2; 8 bases match TRBD1. The ends lost 8 bases at V and 13 bases at J; junction bases unmatched: 15. Per germline, CDR1 MNHNS and CDR2 SASEGT. CDR3 size: 14 residues.

The chain combines TRBV7-8 with TRBJ2-4; D gene uncertain. The CDR3 has 13 residues. V was shortened by 6 bases and J by 8 bases, with 14 bases between the two germline ends. Germline CDR1 is SGHVS and CDR2 is FQNEAQ. The CDR3 bases are TGTGCCAGCAGACCGGCAGGATTGGACATTCAGTACTTC. Its protein product is CASRPAGLDIQYF.

The rearrangement joins TRBV7-8 to TRBJ2-3; the D gene is possibly TRBD1 (5 bases). Trimming pared 2 bases from V and 6 bases from J, leaving 21 bases between. The length of the CDR3 is 17 residues. Germline V gene sequence: CDR1 SGHVS, CDR2 FQNEAQ. This chain's CDR3 is CASSLTGSARYWDTQYF. For the CDR3, the DNA is TGTGCCAGCAGCTTAACAGGATCAGCCAGATACTGGGATACGCAGTATTTT.

This clone came up a few times. This chain joins TRBV7-9 and TRBJ2-3; 7 positions agree with TRBD1. The V gene end was trimmed by 4 bases and the J gene end by 3 bases; junction bases not matched to a gene: 7. The CDR3 runs 15 residues. The germline gives CDR1 SEHNR, CDR2 FQNEAQ (reference sequence). CDR3 nucleotide sequence: TGTGCCAGCAGCTCCAGACAGGGTTGGACAGATACGCAGTATTTT. Translated: CASSSRQGWTDTQYF. Drawing the rest from reference TRBV7-9 and TRBJ2-3, the complete variable domain is DTGVSQNPRHKITKRGQNVTFRCDPISEHNRLYWYRQTLGQGPEFLTYFQNEAQLEKSRLLSDRFSAERPKGSFSTLEIQRTEQGDSAMYLCASSSRQGWTDTQYFGPGTRLTVL.

The chain recombines TRBV5-1 with TRBJ1-2, with 11 positions matching TRBD1. There are 14 residues in the CDR3. The junction had 3 bases not matched to a gene; V was cut back by 3 bases and J by 5 bases. The germline CDR1 and CDR2 sequences are SGHRS and YFSETQ. The CDR3 nucleotides read TGCGCCAGCAGCTCCGGACAGGGGGCGTATGGCTACACCTTC. The encoded protein is CASSSGQGAYGYTF.

The chain employs TRBV4-1 and TRBJ1-2; D gene uncertain. Trimming shortened V by 3 bases and J by 4 bases, and 9 bases separated the two germline ends. This CDR3 has 13 residues. Germline V gene data show CDR1 as MGHRA and CDR2 as YSYEKL. The DNA for the CDR3 is TGCGCCAGCAGCCAGTACGAGGCCTATGGCTACACCTTC. Residues: CASSQYEAYGYTF.

The V and J genes are TRBV7-2 and TRBJ1-2; TRBD1 matches 7 bases. The CDR3 consists of 15 residues. Trimming at V came to 5 bases and at J to 5 bases, leaving 11 bases not matched to a gene. Germline V gene sequence: CDR1 SGHTA, CDR2 FQGNSA. CDR3 sequence: CASSLGTEGVYGYTF. CDR3 nucleotide sequence: TGTGCCAGCAGCCTAGGGACAGAGGGGGTATATGGCTACACCTTC.

The rearrangement links TRBV19 to TRBJ1-2, with a weak D call TRBD1 (6 bases). V lost 7 bases and J lost 4, with 19 bases in between. CDR1 LNHDA and CDR2 SQIVND come from the germline V gene (reference sequence). The CDR3 runs 15 residues. The CDR3 reads CASKSPGAGIYGYTF. The CDR3, as DNA: TGTGCCAGTAAATCTCCAGGGGCCGGGATCTATGGCTACACCTTC.

A single count supports this clone. J is TRBJ1-1 and V is TRBV10-3; 8 positions agree with TRBD1. The CDR3 extends over 16 amino acids. The V gene end was trimmed by 0 bases and the J gene end by 4 bases; junction bases not matched to a gene: 7. Germline V gives CDR1 ENHRY, CDR2 SYGVKD. CDR3 DNA: TGTGCCATCAGTGAGTCGACAGGGGCGCCCCTCACTGAAGCTTTCTTT. The encoded protein is CAISESTGAPLTEAFF.

The rearrangement links TRBV6-1 to TRBJ1-3; 7 bases map to TRBD1. Losses at the gene ends were 5 bases for V and 2 bases for J; bases not matched to a gene: 6. Germline CDR1 reads MNHNS; CDR2 reads SASEGT. The CDR3 consists of 15 residues. The CDR3 sequence is CASSSTGDTGNTIYF. For the CDR3, the DNA is TGTGCCAGCAGTAGTACAGGGGATACTGGAAACACCATATATTTT.

About this clone: Germline is not matched at one junction end, which may reflect a read error. Other DNA sequences of this sample code for an identical CDR3. The genes are TRBV19 and TRBJ1-1; D is ambiguous. Per germline, CDR1 LNHDA and CDR2 SQIVND (reference sequence). The CDR3 spans 15 residues. The CDR3 here is CASSIGGLGRTEAFF. CDR3 DNA sequence: TGTGCCAGTAGTATAGGTGGACTCGGTCGCACTGAAGCCTTCTTT.

V is TRBV19 and J is TRBJ2-1; 7 bases are shared with TRBD1. Germline lookup yields CDR1 LNHDA and CDR2 SQIVND (reference sequence). Trimming cost V 6 bases and J 7 bases; bases outside gene matches: 15. This CDR3 spans 16 amino acids. CDR3 in amino acids: CASSHRGAGGINEQFF. The CDR3 coding sequence is TGTGCCAGTAGCCACAGGGGAGCCGGAGGAATTAATGAGCAGTTCTTC.

V gene TRBV20-1 combines with J gene TRBJ2-7; no clear D gene. The V and J ends lost 0 bases and 3 bases respectively, with 3 bases between them. The CDR3 spans 11 residues. Germline CDR1 reads DFQATT; CDR2 reads SNEGSKA (reference sequence). In DNA form, the CDR3 reads TGCAGTGCTAGAGATAACTACGAGCAGTACTTC. Protein sequence: CSARDNYEQYF.

J is TRBJ2-3 and V is TRBV9; 9 bases fit TRBD1. Germline V gives CDR1 SGDLS, CDR2 YYNGEE. The CDR3 runs to 14 residues. V lost 2 bases, J lost 6 bases, and 4 bases stayed unmatched. The CDR3 DNA sequence: TGTGCCAGCAGCGTCCACAGGGGGCTGGATACGCAGTATTTT. Translated: CASSVHRGLDTQYF.

This clone is a singleton in its sample. The chain links TRBV5-4 to TRBJ1-2, with 8 bases fitting TRBD1. The CDR3 consists of 14 residues. The V gene's germline CDR1 is SGHNT and CDR2 YYREEE (reference sequence). Losses at the gene ends were 6 bases for V and 5 bases for J; bases not matched to a gene: 9. CDR3 DNA sequence: TGTGCCAGCACCGGTTGGGGACAGGTATATGGCTACACCTTC. Amino acid sequence: CASTGWGQVYGYTF.

This clone was found a few times. The chain joins TRBV27 to TRBJ2-7, with TRBD1 matching over 7 bases. The junction had 10 bases not matched to a gene; V was cut back by 5 bases and J by 6 bases. Germline V gene sequence: CDR1 MNHEY, CDR2 SMNVEV (reference sequence). This CDR3 is 14 amino acids long. CDR3 loop: CASSPRDRPSEQYF. The CDR3 bases are TGTGCCAGCAGTCCTCGGGACAGACCGTCCGAGCAGTACTTC.